The 2 T cell receptor beta chains below all came from one sample that was sequenced in a study of cytomegalovirus exposure and HLA in healthy donors. 13 Jbeta primers and 60 Vbeta primers were used for the PCR. The method was immunoSEQ multiplex PCR; TCRdb's version includes in-frame clones alone and lacks a portion of them. The repertoire table contains around 200,000 clones. The material sequenced was PBMCs. These receptors came from a woman under 30 in good health and CMV-seropositive.

The rearrangement uses TRBV10-3 and TRBJ2-5, with D uncertain. V dropped 4 bases and J dropped 5 bases, with 5 bases sitting between them. Germline V gene sequence: CDR1 ENHRY, CDR2 SYGVKD. The CDR3 totals 11 residues. The CDR3 spells CAISVVETQYF. DNA of the CDR3: TGTGCCATCAGTGTAGTGGAGACCCAGTACTTC.

The rearrangement uses TRBV14 and TRBJ1-4; D is ambiguous. V was shortened by 2 bases and J by 4 bases, with 14 bases between the two germline ends. Germline V gene data show CDR1 as SGHDN and CDR2 as FVKESK. The CDR3 sequence is 16 residues long. The CDR3 coding sequence is TGTGCCAGCAGCCAAACCTCGCGGCTCAATAATGAAAAACTGTTTTTT. This translates into CASSQTSRLNNEKLFF.